The 9 T cell receptor beta chains presented below share a single source sample, sequenced in a study of blood T cell repertoires in COVID-19. Sequencing used immunoSEQ multiplex PCR; TCRdb keeps in-frame clones, though not all of them. The sample shows about 45,000 clones, approximately 91% of them seen only once. Source material: peripheral blood. The origin of the receptors is a human donor in a cohort sampled during active COVID-19.

The chain combines TRBV13 with TRBJ1-2; 7 bases fit TRBD1. This CDR3 comprises 12 residues. V was pared by 5 bases and J by 6 bases, with 3 bases of the junction left unmatched. The germline V gene encodes CDR1 PRHDT and CDR2 FYEKMQ (reference sequence). The DNA for the CDR3 is TGTGCCAGCAGCCCCACAGGGGATGGCTACACCTTC. Translation: CASSPTGDGYTF.

The rearrangement links TRBV4-1 to TRBJ1-5; 7 bases agree with TRBD1. The CDR3 has 14 residues. The germline V gene encodes CDR1 MGHRA and CDR2 YSYEKL. With 3 bases clipped from V and 4 bases from J, the junction kept 3 bases outside the gene matches. The CDR3 DNA reads as TGCGCCAGCAGCCATCAGACAGGGAATCAGCCCCAGCATTTT. This translates into CASSHQTGNQPQHF.

CDR3 DNA: TGTGCCAGCAGTCTAAGGGGGACTGAAGCTTTCTTT. Translated, it gives CASSLRGTEAFF. The chain couples TRBV6-2 or TRBV6-3 to TRBJ1-1; D is possibly TRBD1 (6 bases). The CDR3 loop spans 12 amino acids. Trimming cost V 5 bases and J 5 bases, with 9 bases left between them. The germline CDR1 and CDR2 sequences are MNHEY and SVGEGT.

The V call is TRBV18, the J call TRBJ2-7; possible D gene TRBD1, 6 bases. Germline CDR1 is KGHSH and CDR2 is LQKENI. This CDR3 contains 16 residues. V was trimmed by 1 base and J by 0 bases, leaving 13 bases between them. The CDR3: CASSPLVGAISYEQYF. CDR3 sequence (DNA): TGTGCCAGCTCACCACTCGTGGGGGCGATCTCCTACGAGCAGTACTTC.

The genes are TRBV5-6 and TRBJ1-2; perhaps TRBD1 as D (5 bases). This CDR3 has 14 residues. V was trimmed by 5 bases and J by 3 bases, leaving 14 bases between them. Germline CDR1 and CDR2: SGHDT and YYEEEE. The chain's CDR3 is CASSSRGGDYGYTF. In DNA form, the CDR3 reads TGTGCCAGCAGTAGCCGCGGGGGGGACTATGGCTACACCTTC.

The gene calls are TRBV29-1 and TRBJ1-3; D is uncertain. V shed 1 base and J shed 0 bases, with 10 bases lying between them. Looked up from germline, CDR1 is SQVTM and CDR2 is ANQGSEA. The CDR3 runs 15 residues. The CDR3 region is CSVEARHSSGNTIYF. The CDR3 DNA is TGCAGCGTTGAAGCCCGACACAGCTCTGGAAACACCATATATTTT. Combining the CDR3 with reference TRBV29-1 and TRBJ1-3 gives the whole variable domain SAVISQKPSRDICQRGTSLTIQCQVDSQVTMMFWYRQQPGQSLTLIATANQGSEATYESGFVIDKFPISRPNLTFSTLTVSNMSPEDSSIYLCSVEARHSSGNTIYFGEGSWLTVV.

This chain links TRBV9 with TRBJ1-2, with 8 bases identical to TRBD1. With V trimmed by 4 bases and J by 4 bases, 6 bases remained unmatched. The V gene's germline CDR1 is SGDLS and CDR2 YYNGEE. This CDR3 spans 14 amino acids. The CDR3 DNA reads TGTGCCAGCAGCAGACAGGGGAGCGGCTATGGCTACACCTTC. Translation gives CASSRQGSGYGYTF.

V gene TRBV5-1 combines with J gene TRBJ1-1, with D perhaps matching TRBD1 (6 bases). CDR1 and CDR2 from the germline V gene are SGHRS and YFSETQ. V gave up 7 bases and J gave up 1 base, with 14 bases separating them. This CDR3 spans 14 amino acids. CDR3 in DNA: TGCGCCAGCGCGGTGGCGGGGGCGAACACTGAAGCTTTCTTT. Its protein product is CASAVAGANTEAFF.

The chain uses TRBV9 and TRBJ1-5; a weak D match, TRBD1 (5 bases). Germline values: CDR1 SGDLS, CDR2 YYNGEE. The CDR3 runs to 16 residues. The V and J ends lost 5 bases and 0 bases respectively, with 15 bases between them. This CDR3 reads CASSPGGDVSNQPQHF. Here the CDR3 DNA reads TGTGCCAGCAGTCCCGGGGGGGACGTTAGCAATCAGCCCCAGCATTTT. Full variable domain (rest looked up from reference TRBV9 and TRBJ1-5): DSGVTQTPKHLITATGQRVTLRCSPRSGDLSVYWYQQSLDQGLQFLIQYYNGEERAKGNILERFSAQQFPDLHSELNLSSLELGDSALYFCASSPGGDVSNQPQHFGDGTRLSIL.